These T cell receptor beta chains were read from a single sample in a study of OX40 agonist ivuxolimab in advanced cancers. Sequenced by immunoSEQ multiplex PCR; TCRdb stores in-frame clones only, minus some. The sample lists 76,000 or so clones; approximately 85% were seen once. The specimen was CD4+ or CD8+ T cells sorted from blood, collected in a trial of the OX40 agonist ivuxolimab. The receptors here all came from an adult with an advanced solid tumor such as melanoma, head and neck, liver or kidney cancer. Both conserved end residues are part of each CDR3. The D gene is left open where the match is weak. The size field is filled for only some rows; it gives once, few, many or a size class.

abundance: few
d_gene: NA
v_gene: TRBV5-1
j_gene: TRBJ2-7
CDR3nt: TGCGCCAGCAGCTCGACCGAGCAGGGTGAGCAGTACTTC
CDR3aa: CASSSTEQGEQYF

abundance: NA
d_gene: TRBD1
v_gene: TRBV9
j_gene: TRBJ2-6
CDR3nt: TGTGCCAGCAGCGCGGGACAGGGGTTTGGGGCCAACGTCCTGACTTTC
CDR3aa: CASSAGQGFGANVLTF

abundance: once
d_gene: TRBD1
v_gene: TRBV5-1
j_gene: TRBJ2-2
CDR3nt: TGCGCCAGCAGCTTGGATGTCAGGGGGTCCGGCGGGGAGCTGTTTTTT
CDR3aa: CASSLDVRGSGGELFF

abundance: many
d_gene: TRBD1
v_gene: TRBV28
j_gene: TRBJ2-7
CDR3nt: TGTGCCACCCAATCACAGGGGAGAGAGCAGTACTTC
CDR3aa: CATQSQGREQYF

abundance: NA
d_gene: NA
v_gene: TRBV14
j_gene: TRBJ1-3
CDR3nt: TGTGCCAGCAGCCAAGATCGGGGGAGGAACACCATATATTTT
CDR3aa: CASSQDRGRNTIYF

abundance: NA
d_gene: NA
v_gene: TRBV27
j_gene: TRBJ2-2
CDR3nt: TGTGCCAGTTCAGCCGGGTGGGGGACCGGGGAGCTGTTTTTT
CDR3aa: CASSAGWGTGELFF

abundance: NA
d_gene: NA
v_gene: TRBV7-7
j_gene: TRBJ1-1
CDR3nt: TGTGCCAGCAGCGCCTCCCTCGGCGCTGAAGCTTTCTTT
CDR3aa: CASSASLGAEAFF

abundance: NA
d_gene: NA
v_gene: TRBV4-2
j_gene: TRBJ2-2
CDR3nt: TGTGCCAGCAGCCAAGATCAACAGAGGAACACCGGGGAGCTGTTTTTT
CDR3aa: CASSQDQQRNTGELFF

abundance: NA
d_gene: NA
v_gene: TRBV6-5
j_gene: TRBJ2-3
CDR3nt: TGTGCCAGCAGTAAGGGACTTCTCTACACAGATACGCAGTATTTT
CDR3aa: CASSKGLLYTDTQYF

abundance: NA
d_gene: TRBD1
v_gene: TRBV2
j_gene: TRBJ1-2
CDR3nt: TGTGCCAGCAGTTCGGACAGGAACTATGGCTACACCTTC
CDR3aa: CASSSDRNYGYTF

abundance: NA
d_gene: NA
v_gene: TRBV29-1
j_gene: TRBJ2-7
CDR3nt: TGCAGCGTGGGACACCCCTACGAGCAGTACTTC
CDR3aa: CSVGHPYEQYF

abundance: NA
d_gene: NA
v_gene: TRBV4-2
j_gene: TRBJ2-3
CDR3nt: TGTGCCAGCAGCCCCTCCTCAGATACGCAGTATTTT
CDR3aa: CASSPSSDTQYF

abundance: few
d_gene: NA
v_gene: TRBV19
j_gene: TRBJ1-1
CDR3nt: TGTGCCAGTAGTAAGGGGATTGAAGCTTTCTTT
CDR3aa: CASSKGIEAFF

abundance: NA
d_gene: NA
v_gene: TRBV5-1
j_gene: TRBJ2-7
CDR3nt: TGCGCCAGCAGCCTTACAAGCTACGAGCAGTACTTC
CDR3aa: CASSLTSYEQYF

abundance: NA
d_gene: NA
v_gene: TRBV27
j_gene: TRBJ2-6
CDR3nt: TGTGCCAGCAGTGAATTCCGGGCCGGGGCCAACGTCCTGACTTTC
CDR3aa: CASSEFRAGANVLTF

abundance: NA
d_gene: TRBD2
v_gene: TRBV10-2
j_gene: TRBJ2-2
CDR3nt: TGCGCCAGCAGTGAGAAGCGGGGAAGCGGCAGAGGCGCCGGGGAGCTGTTTTTT
CDR3aa: CASSEKRGSGRGAGELFF

abundance: once
d_gene: NA
v_gene: TRBV10-3
j_gene: TRBJ2-1
CDR3nt: TGTGCCATCAGTGAGTCGAGACAGGCCTACAATGAGCAGTTCTTC
CDR3aa: CAISESRQAYNEQFF

abundance: NA
d_gene: TRBD1
v_gene: TRBV4-3
j_gene: TRBJ1-4
CDR3nt: TGCGCCAGCAAACGAGGGTCCCCCGGGACAGTTTATGAAAAACTGTTTTTT
CDR3aa: CASKRGSPGTVYEKLFF

abundance: NA
d_gene: NA
v_gene: TRBV29-1
j_gene: TRBJ1-4
CDR3nt: TGCAGCGCTGCACCGGACAATGAAAAACTGTTTTTT
CDR3aa: CSAAPDNEKLFF

abundance: many
d_gene: TRBD1
v_gene: TRBV29-1
j_gene: TRBJ1-1
CDR3nt: TGCAGCGTTGACTCCGGACAGGTTGAAGCTTTCTTT
CDR3aa: CSVDSGQVEAFF

abundance: NA
d_gene: NA
v_gene: TRBV5-1
j_gene: TRBJ1-2
CDR3nt: TGCGCCAGCAGCTTGGGTCCGGGACAAGCTCTGGGCTACACCTTC
CDR3aa: CASSLGPGQALGYTF

abundance: NA
d_gene: TRBD1
v_gene: TRBV2
j_gene: TRBJ2-7
CDR3nt: TGTGCCAGCAAAGAAAGCTCCGGGACAGGGTTCTACGAGCAGTACTTC
CDR3aa: CASKESSGTGFYEQYF

abundance: NA
d_gene: TRBD2
v_gene: TRBV6-4
j_gene: TRBJ2-2
CDR3nt: TGTGCCAGCATGGGCGGGAGGATCGGGGAGCTGTTTTTT
CDR3aa: CASMGGRIGELFF

abundance: once
d_gene: NA
v_gene: TRBV12-5
j_gene: TRBJ1-1
CDR3nt: TGTGCTAGTGGTTTGGTACTCGGGCAGGGCCGGCGAACTGAAGCTTTCTTT
CDR3aa: CASGLVLGQGRRTEAFF

abundance: NA
d_gene: NA
v_gene: TRBV6-6
j_gene: TRBJ2-1
CDR3nt: TGTGCCAGCAGTTTTAGCTCCTACAATGAGCAGTTCTTC
CDR3aa: CASSFSSYNEQFF

abundance: NA
d_gene: NA
v_gene: TRBV29-1
j_gene: TRBJ2-3
CDR3nt: TGCAGCGTTGAAGAGGGATCTCGGAATTTT
CDR3aa: CSVEEGSRNF

abundance: NA
d_gene: NA
v_gene: TRBV19
j_gene: TRBJ1-2
CDR3nt: TGTGCCAGTAGTATAATGGCCAGCTATGGCTACACCTTC
CDR3aa: CASSIMASYGYTF

abundance: NA
d_gene: TRBD2
v_gene: TRBV7-2
j_gene: TRBJ2-5
CDR3nt: TGTGCCAGCAGCCCCCCCGGGACTAGCGGAAAGACCCAGTACTTC
CDR3aa: CASSPPGTSGKTQYF

abundance: NA
d_gene: NA
v_gene: TRBV6-1
j_gene: TRBJ1-2
CDR3nt: TGTGCCAGCAGACAGGAGCCTCTCTATGGCTACACCTTC
CDR3aa: CASRQEPLYGYTF

abundance: NA
d_gene: NA
v_gene: TRBV6-5
j_gene: TRBJ2-1
CDR3nt: TGTGCCAGCATTTCTCCCCCGGCCGCAAATGAGCAGTTCTTC
CDR3aa: CASISPPAANEQFF

abundance: NA
d_gene: TRBD1
v_gene: TRBV28
j_gene: TRBJ1-3
CDR3nt: TGTGCCAGCAGAGGACAGGGGGTAGGAAACACCATATATTTT
CDR3aa: CASRGQGVGNTIYF